The 23 T cell receptor beta chains below all came from one sample that was sequenced in a study of blood T cell repertoires in COVID-19. Sequencing was performed with immunoSEQ multiplex PCR; in TCRdb, only in-frame clones are kept and a portion is missing. The sample lists 100,000 or so clones, about 90% seen once, with less than 8.5% in the top ten. Specimen: peripheral blood. Receptors were obtained from a man aged 30 to 39 in a cohort sampled during active COVID-19.

The chain couples TRBV19 to TRBJ2-1; D ambiguous. Trimming took 0 bases from V and 0 from J, leaving 15 bases between them. The germline CDR1 and CDR2 sequences are LNHDA and SQIVND (reference sequence). This CDR3 comprises 18 residues. The CDR3 DNA sequence: TGTGCCAGTAGTATAGATCACGAAGTACGGAGCTCCTACAATGAGCAGTTCTTC. It translates to CASSIDHEVRSSYNEQFF.

V is TRBV12-3 or TRBV12-4 and J is TRBJ2-7; no clear D gene. This CDR3 contains 13 residues. Between the trimmed V and J ends, which lost 3 bases and 1 base, there was a span of 7 bases. The CDR3 sequence: CASSFASSYEQYF. CDR3 DNA: TGTGCCAGCAGTTTTGCCAGTTCCTACGAGCAGTACTTC.

This clone was recorded only once. The chain couples TRBV30 to TRBJ1-2; 10 bases match TRBD1. Germline loops: CDR1 GTSNPN, CDR2 SVGIG (reference sequence). J lost 8 bases, V lost 5 bases, and 2 bases had no gene match. The CDR3 covers 11 residues. CDR3 DNA sequence: TGTGCCTGGGGGGACAGGGGAGGCTACACCTTC. It yields the protein CAWGDRGGYTF.

The V gene is TRBV3-1 (or the pseudogene TRBV3-2), the J gene TRBJ2-2, with TRBD1 matching 10 bases. The CDR3 extends over 16 amino acids. Trimming took 0 bases from V and 4 from J; bases not matched to a gene: 2. Germline CDR1 LGHDT, CDR2 YNNKEL (reference sequence). Written as DNA, the CDR3 is TGTGCCAGCAGCCAAGAGGGACAGGGGAGCACCGGGGAGCTGTTTTTT. Translating gives CASSQEGQGSTGELFF.

On this clone itself: The sample holds other DNA sequences that translate to the same CDR3. The rearrangement links TRBV28 to TRBJ1-6; D uncertain. The V gene lost 4 bases and the J gene lost 1 base, with 8 bases spanning the gap. CDR1 is MDHEN and CDR2 is SYDVKM in the germline V gene. This CDR3 is 15 amino acids long. The CDR3 bases are TGTGCCAGCAGTTCAGCCGGGTCCTATAATTCACCCCTCCACTTT. The encoded protein is CASSSAGSYNSPLHF. Using reference TRBV28 and TRBJ1-6 for the parts outside the CDR3, the full variable domain is DVKVTQSSRYLVKRTGEKVFLECVQDMDHENMFWYRQDPGLGLRLIYFSYDVKMKEKGDIPEGYSVSREKKERFSLILESASTNQTSMYLCASSSAGSYNSPLHFGNGTRLTVT.

The V and J genes are TRBV5-1 and TRBJ2-6; TRBD2 aligns across 7 bases. CDR3 length: 18 amino acids. V lost 4 bases, J lost 3 bases, and 13 bases stayed unmatched. Germline CDR1 is SGHRS and CDR2 is YFSETQ. The CDR3 sequence: CASSTRGTSWFGANVLTF. As DNA, the CDR3 is TGCGCCAGCAGCACGCGGGGGACTTCCTGGTTTGGGGCCAACGTCCTGACTTTC.

The V call is TRBV30, the J call TRBJ1-1, with D tentatively TRBD1 (6 bases). V was clipped by 8 bases and J by 4 bases, with 17 bases between them. The V gene's germline CDR1 is GTSNPN and CDR2 SVGIG (reference sequence). The length of the CDR3 is 13 residues. In nucleotides, the CDR3 is TGTGCCGGCACCCCAGGGGTCGGCACTGAAGCTTTCTTT. This translates into CAGTPGVGTEAFF.

J is TRBJ2-5 and V is TRBV30; D remains unclear. Trimming removed 3 bases at V and 4 bases at J, with 6 bases between. The CDR3 length is 11 residues. Germline V gives CDR1 GTSNPN, CDR2 SVGIG (reference sequence). CDR3: CAWSLRETQYF. The CDR3, as DNA: TGTGCCTGGAGCTTGCGAGAGACCCAGTACTTC.

V gene TRBV5-6 combines with J gene TRBJ1-4; 9 bases align to TRBD1. With V trimmed by 5 bases and J by 8 bases, 7 bases remained unmatched. This CDR3 is built from 14 residues. Germline CDR1 is SGHDT and CDR2 is YYEEEE. CDR3 residues: CASRGTGSGEKLFF. The CDR3 DNA sequence: TGTGCCAGCAGGGGGACAGGGTCCGGGGAAAAACTGTTTTTT.

The rearrangement links TRBV15 to TRBJ2-6, with D unclear. The germline gives CDR1 LNHNV, CDR2 YYDKDF (reference sequence). Trimming removed 0 bases at V and 2 bases at J, with 5 bases between. CDR3 size: 15 residues. This chain's CDR3 is CATSRDLTGANVLTF. As DNA, the CDR3 is TGTGCCACCAGCAGAGATCTAACTGGGGCCAACGTCCTGACTTTC.

This clone has more than one count but fewer than ten. This chain connects TRBV5-1 to TRBJ2-7; D is uncertain. CDR1 is SGHRS, CDR2 YFSETQ, per germline. This CDR3 contains 14 residues. The V end lost 4 bases, the J end lost 1 base, and 12 bases lay between the germline ends. Written as DNA, the CDR3 is TGCGCCAGCAGCCCGATGGCAGGTTCCTACGAGCAGTACTTC. Amino acids: CASSPMAGSYEQYF.

The chain's CDR3 is CASNPGQLDSPLHF. Here the CDR3 DNA reads TGCGCCAGCAACCCGGGACAGTTAGATTCACCCCTCCACTTT. The chain carries TRBV5-1 and TRBJ1-6, with 7 positions matching TRBD1. V dropped 6 bases and J dropped 8; count of bases not matched to a gene: 8. In germline, CDR1 is SGHRS, CDR2 YFSETQ. This CDR3 spans 14 amino acids.

This sequence joins TRBV2 and TRBJ1-1, with D tentatively TRBD1 (5 bases). CDR1 is SNHLY, CDR2 FYNNEI, per germline. The CDR3 is made up of 14 amino acids. V was clipped by 6 bases and J by 1 base, with 12 bases between them. CDR3 sequence reads: CASRSRVPNTEAFF. CDR3 DNA sequence: TGTGCCAGCAGGAGCAGGGTCCCGAACACTGAAGCTTTCTTT.

This clone was counted only a few times. V and J are TRBV7-7 and TRBJ2-7; TRBD1 agrees at 8 bases. J lost 4 bases, V lost 5 bases, and 10 bases had no gene match. The CDR3 spans 15 residues. Germline V lookup: CDR1 SSHAT, CDR2 FNYEAQ (reference sequence). CDR3 bases: TGTGCCAGCAGCCTGAGACAGGGGCATGGATACGAGCAGTACTTC. It encodes CASSLRQGHGYEQYF.

This clone was counted a few times. The rearrangement links TRBV12-3 or TRBV12-4 to TRBJ1-1; no clear D gene. Trimming shortened V by 0 bases and J by 6 bases, and 8 bases separated the two germline ends. This CDR3 contains 13 residues. The CDR3 spells CASSLAFSAEAFF. CDR3 in DNA: TGTGCCAGCAGTTTAGCGTTTAGTGCTGAAGCTTTCTTT.

This rearrangement joins TRBV5-1 to TRBJ2-5; maybe TRBD1 (5 bases). Germline-derived CDR1 and CDR2 are SGHRS and YFSETQ. This CDR3 comprises 14 residues. V was clipped by 3 bases and J by 4 bases, with 13 bases between them. CDR3 coding DNA: TGCGCCAGCAGCTCCCAGGGAAGGGGAGAGACCCAGTACTTC. It encodes CASSSQGRGETQYF.

V gene TRBV10-2 combines with J gene TRBJ2-7; 7 bases fit TRBD1. The CDR3 runs 13 residues. Per germline, CDR1 WSHSY and CDR2 SAAADI. The V segment lost 3 bases and the J segment 3 bases; nucleotides outside the gene matches: 2. CDR3 sequence: CASSDPGGYEQYF. The CDR3 DNA sequence: TGCGCCAGCAGTGATCCAGGGGGCTACGAGCAGTACTTC.

In this sample, this clone turned up once. V gene TRBV29-1 combines with J gene TRBJ2-7; D perhaps matches TRBD1 (5 bases). The germline CDR1 and CDR2 sequences are SQVTM and ANQGSEA. Trimming cost V 0 bases and J 2 bases, with 8 bases left between them. The CDR3 extends over 13 amino acids. CDR3 sequence reads: CSVEDRQTYEQYF. The CDR3 bases are TGCAGCGTTGAAGACAGACAGACCTACGAGCAGTACTTC.

This clone was observed a handful of times. V and J are TRBV4-3 and TRBJ1-5; D not certain. CDR1 LGHNA and CDR2 YSLEER come from the germline V gene. V lost 0 bases, J lost 4 bases, and 4 bases lay in between. The CDR3 spans 13 residues. The CDR3 is CASSQDTNQPQHF. The CDR3, as DNA: TGCGCCAGCAGCCAAGATACAAATCAGCCCCAGCATTTT.

J is TRBJ1-4 and V is TRBV5-4; 8 bases agree with TRBD1. V was clipped by 4 bases and J by 2 bases; unmatched bases: 10. Germline V gene sequence: CDR1 SGHNT, CDR2 YYREEE (reference sequence). This CDR3 contains 17 residues. CDR3 nucleotides: TGTGCCAGCAGCCCCGGACAGGGTCCCAATACTAATGAAAAACTGTTTTTT. Its protein product is CASSPGQGPNTNEKLFF.

The rearrangement joins TRBV5-1 to TRBJ1-6; perhaps TRBD1 as D (5 bases). The ends were cut back, 5 bases at V and 5 bases at J, with 8 bases in the middle. The CDR3 is 13 amino acids. From germline, CDR1 is SGHRS and CDR2 YFSETQ. Written as DNA, the CDR3 is TGCGCCAGCAGGTGGGGGGATAATTCACCCCTCCACTTT. Encoded protein: CASRWGDNSPLHF.

The chain links TRBV7-6 to TRBJ2-1; TRBD1 might be the D (5 bases). From germline, CDR1 is SGHVS and CDR2 FNYEAQ. V was shortened by 1 base and J by 4 bases, with 11 bases between the two germline ends. The length of the CDR3 is 15 residues. For the CDR3, the DNA is TGTGCCAGCAGCTTAGACCGGACACATTACAATGAGCAGTTCTTC. It encodes CASSLDRTHYNEQFF.

The chain recombines TRBV5-6 with TRBJ2-1, with 9 bases lining up with TRBD1. The CDR3 has 16 residues. V was clipped by 3 bases and J by 4 bases; unmatched bases: 8. Per the germline V gene, CDR1 is SGHDT and CDR2 is YYEEEE. The CDR3 nucleotides read TGTGCCAGCAGCTCATTCGGACAGGGGACGTACAATGAGCAGTTCTTC. Encoded protein: CASSSFGQGTYNEQFF.